There are a few counts of the clone carrying this T cell receptor beta chain. The CDR3 is 14 amino acids. The V gene's germline CDR1 is MGHRA and CDR2 YSYEKL. V lost 1 base, J lost 3 bases, and 0 bases stayed unmatched. The 5'RACE template-switching step produced TCR cDNA and added a universal primer site and UMIs. Each CDR3 protein gets one entry after TCRdb re-called the 5' RACE reads with MiXCR. The data hold 400,000 or so distinct CDR3 sequences, with roughly 11% observed a single time. The source of the sample is a study of T cells after yellow fever vaccination. This sequence joins TRBV4-1 and TRBJ2-7, with TRBD1 identical over 10 bases. The sequences come from PBMCs, collected on the day of the first yellow fever vaccination. The source is a young man who received the YFV17D yellow fever vaccine. The CDR3 protein is CASSQGDRGYEQYF. The DNA for the CDR3 is TGCGCCAGCAGCCAAGGGGACAGGGGCTACGAGCAGTACTTC.